This TCR beta chain was sequenced for a study of beta chain features in type 1 diabetes. The isolated RNA, all of it, was reverse transcribed, so expressed TCRB transcripts were what got sequenced. The study sequenced naive, central memory and regulatory T cell samples to an average of about 3.57 million reads. TCRdb's copy holds only in-frame clones and misses some; the assay was immunoSEQ multiplex PCR. Among hundreds of thousands of clones listed, about 11% were seen once. J gave up 4 bases and V 11 bases, and 7 bases lay outside the gene matches. CDR3 length: 13 amino acids. Germline V gene data show CDR1 as SEHNR and CDR2 as FQNEAQ (reference sequence). On this clone: Antigen specificity is unknown.

Points from the study as a whole: All four CD4+ subsets of Type 1 diabetes patients contained TCRB CDR3s that were moderately but significantly shorter. More deletions and fewer insertions at VDJ junctions were found in patients with type 1 diabetes. Within patients, naive, central memory and Treg TCRB repertoires seemed more similar than within healthy donors.

This clonotype originated in a man under 40 with type 1 diabetes. The chain is built from TRBV7-9 and TRBJ2-1; TRBD2 matches 8 bases. Sequencing was performed on naive CD4+ T cells from blood. The CDR3 DNA sequence: TGTGCCTGCGCACTAGCGGAGTACAATGAGCAGTTCTTC. The encoded protein is CACALAEYNEQFF.